The rows below give T cell receptor beta chains drawn from one sample of a study of cytomegalovirus exposure and HLA in healthy donors. Generated by immunoSEQ multiplex PCR, the TCRdb table keeps only in-frame clones and is missing some. The sample holds 45,000 to 55,000 clones. The sample was PBMCs. Source of these receptors: a man aged 35-49 years in good health and CMV-seropositive. Both conserved end residues are part of each CDR3. The D gene is left open where the match is weak.

TRBV25-1,TRBJ2-5,TRBD1,CASSDPITGVETQYF,TGTGCCAGCAGTGACCCAATAACAGGGGTCGAGACCCAGTACTTC
TRBV4-3,TRBJ2-7,TRBD1,CASSRGQGLYEQYF,TGCGCCAGCAGCCGCGGACAGGGATTATACGAGCAGTACTTC
TRBV5-6,TRBJ2-1,TRBD1,CASSQPGQGSEQFF,TGTGCCAGCAGCCAACCGGGACAGGGATCCGAGCAGTTCTTC
TRBV19,TRBJ2-3,NA,CASRGDPGLTDTQYF,TGTGCCAGTAGGGGTGATCCGGGGTTAACAGATACGCAGTATTTT
TRBV30,TRBJ2-5,TRBD2,CAWTQTGTSQETQYF,TGTGCCTGGACGCAAACTGGGACTAGCCAAGAGACCCAGTACTTC
TRBV19,TRBJ1-3,NA,CASRVGGSSGNTIYF,TGTGCCAGTAGGGTCGGCGGATCCTCTGGAAACACCATATATTTT
TRBV15,TRBJ2-3,NA,CATSSPAAFGDTQYF,TGTGCCACCAGCTCCCCCGCCGCCTTCGGTGATACGCAGTATTTT
TRBV7-9,TRBJ2-1,TRBD2,CASSLKRGGSNEQFF,TGTGCCAGCAGCTTAAAACGGGGGGGGTCCAATGAGCAGTTCTTC
TRBV10-3,TRBJ2-3,TRBD1,CAISEGTGGLTDTQYF,TGTGCCATCAGTGAAGGGACAGGGGGTCTCACAGATACGCAGTATTTT
TRBV28,TRBJ1-6,NA,CASSWDNNSPLHF,TGTGCCAGCAGCTGGGACAATAATTCACCCCTCCACTTT
TRBV27,TRBJ1-5,NA,CASSLWAGQPQHF,TGTGCCAGCAGTTTATGGGCGGGCCAGCCCCAGCATTTT
TRBV2,TRBJ2-3,TRBD2,CASSLTSASTDTQYF,TGTGCCAGCAGTCTTACTAGCGCCAGCACAGATACGCAGTATTTT
TRBV4-2,TRBJ2-5,TRBD2,CASSQVPSGRGGETQYF,TGTGCCAGCAGCCAAGTTCCTAGCGGGAGAGGGGGGGAGACCCAGTACTTC
TRBV7-9,TRBJ2-7,NA,CASSPSNYEQYF,TGTGCCAGCAGCCCCAGTAACTACGAGCAGTACTTC
TRBV6-1,TRBJ2-7,TRBD1,CASSEGQGASYEQYF,TGTGCCAGCAGTGAGGGACAGGGGGCCTCCTACGAGCAGTACTTC
TRBV6-5,TRBJ2-5,TRBD2,CASSYGLGRGETQYF,TGTGCCAGCAGTTATGGGCTAGGGAGGGGAGAGACCCAGTACTTC
TRBV5-6,TRBJ2-5,TRBD1,CASSKGDRGRIETQYF,TGTGCCAGCAGCAAAGGCGACAGGGGGCGCATCGAGACCCAGTACTTC
TRBV14,TRBJ2-1,TRBD2,CASSQDYGTSVYNEQFF,TGTGCCAGCAGCCAAGATTACGGGACTAGCGTGTACAATGAGCAGTTCTTC
TRBV18,TRBJ1-2,TRBD1,CASSPGQGTDGYTF,TGTGCCAGCTCACCGGGACAGGGAACGGATGGCTACACCTTC
TRBV5-1,TRBJ2-7,NA,CASRLDFYEQYF,TGCGCCAGCAGGTTGGACTTCTACGAGCAGTACTTC
TRBV29-1,TRBJ1-2,NA,CSVLGGGYTF,TGCAGCGTATTAGGGGGTGGCTACACCTTC
TRBV5-1,TRBJ1-2,TRBD1,CASSFDREPYFTF,TGCGCCAGCAGCTTCGACAGGGAGCCCTACTTCACCTTC
TRBV5-1,TRBJ2-7,NA,CASSSKGGYEQYF,TGCGCCAGCAGCTCGAAGGGGGGGTACGAGCAGTACTTC
TRBV5-8,TRBJ1-1,TRBD1,CASSSPRQGNTEAFF,TGTGCCAGCAGCTCCCCCCGACAGGGAAACACTGAAGCTTTCTTT
TRBV6-5,TRBJ2-7,NA,CASSFQGPNEQYF,TGTGCCAGCAGTTTTCAGGGTCCCAACGAGCAGTACTTC
TRBV7-9,TRBJ2-2,TRBD1,CASSTGTGRVGGELFF,TGTGCCAGCAGCACCGGGACAGGGAGGGTCGGCGGGGAGCTGTTTTTT
TRBV1,TRBJ2-1,NA,CTSSPWREGLIYNEQFF,TGCACCAGCAGCCCTTGGCGGGAGGGTTTAATCTACAATGAGCAGTTCTTC
TRBV5-1,TRBJ2-1,NA,CASSLGSGWNEQFF,TGCGCCAGCAGCTTGGGGTCAGGGTGGAATGAGCAGTTCTTC
TRBV6-6,TRBJ2-2,TRBD1,CASSPNRGRDTGELFF,TGTGCCAGCAGCCCAAACAGGGGGCGCGACACCGGGGAGCTGTTTTTT
TRBV2,TRBJ2-3,TRBD2,CASRGLAGITDTQYF,TGTGCCAGCAGGGGACTAGCGGGGATTACAGATACGCAGTATTTT
TRBV28,TRBJ2-1,NA,CASSGGNNEQFF,TGTGCCAGCAGTGGAGGGAACAATGAGCAGTTCTTC
TRBV4-3,TRBJ1-5,NA,CASSQDYSANQPQHF,TGCGCCAGCAGCCAAGACTACAGTGCCAATCAGCCCCAGCATTTT
TRBV28,TRBJ1-5,NA,CASSAGLYSNQPQHF,TGTGCCAGCAGTGCGGGCCTCTATAGCAATCAGCCCCAGCATTTT
TRBV9,TRBJ2-2,NA,CASSIAGVPGELFF,TGTGCCAGCAGCATCGCAGGGGTTCCCGGGGAGCTGTTTTTT
TRBV25-1,TRBJ2-3,TRBD2,CASSESLAGGTDTQYF,TGTGCCAGCAGTGAATCACTAGCGGGGGGCACAGATACGCAGTATTTT
TRBV9,TRBJ1-3,NA,CASSVDSSSGNTIYF,TGTGCCAGCAGCGTAGATTCCAGCTCTGGAAACACCATATATTTT
TRBV10-2,TRBJ1-1,NA,CASLKDGREAFF,TGCGCCAGTCTTAAAGATGGGAGGGAAGCTTTCTTT
TRBV15,TRBJ1-1,NA,CATSRDEAIEAFF,TGTGCCACCAGCAGAGATGAGGCAATCGAAGCTTTCTTT
TRBV15,TRBJ1-6,NA,CATSREDRTPPLHF,TGTGCCACCAGCAGAGAAGACAGGACGCCCCCCCTCCACTTT
TRBV7-6,TRBJ2-7,TRBD2,CASSQRGQGYEQYF,TGTGCCAGCAGCCAGCGGGGGCAGGGCTACGAGCAGTACTTC
TRBV18,TRBJ1-3,NA,CASSPRGPVLPGNTIYF,TGTGCCAGCTCACCACGGGGGCCGGTCCTACCTGGAAACACCATATATTTT
TRBV28,TRBJ1-1,NA,CASSPITGNTEAFF,TGTGCCAGCAGTCCCATTACAGGGAACACTGAAGCTTTCTTT
TRBV27,TRBJ2-1,TRBD2,CASKGLAGGSSYNEQFF,TGTGCCAGCAAAGGACTAGCGGGAGGCAGCTCCTACAATGAGCAGTTCTTC
TRBV7-8,TRBJ2-5,NA,CASIHGGRKETQYF,TGTGCCAGCATCCACGGGGGACGGAAAGAGACCCAGTACTTC
TRBV25-1,TRBJ1-2,NA,CASSEGSTGLTYGYTF,TGTGCCAGCAGTGAAGGGAGCACCGGGCTTACCTATGGCTACACCTTC
TRBV27,TRBJ1-2,TRBD1,CASTSTGGGGYTF,TGTGCCAGCACCTCGACAGGGGGAGGTGGCTACACCTTC
TRBV9,TRBJ2-1,TRBD2,CASSARLAGIPGPFNNEQFF,TGTGCCAGCAGCGCCCGACTAGCGGGAATCCCGGGTCCATTCAACAATGAGCAGTTCTTC